These 20 T cell receptor beta chains came from one sample sequenced in a study of breast tumors, draining lymph nodes, adjacent tissues. MiXCR was run by TCRdb on the multiplex PCR reads, yielding one entry per CDR3 protein. This table holds approximately 11,000 distinct CDR3 sequences, roughly 34% found once. The specimen was breast tumor tissue. The receptors here all came from a female donor with breast cancer. Some clones in this sample may be carry-over from other donors' samples.

This clonotype is labeled medium-sized. This sequence joins TRBV20-1 and TRBJ1-2, with TRBD1 as a possible D gene (6 bases). The CDR3 contains 14 residues. Germline CDR1 DFQATT, CDR2 SNEGSKA (reference sequence). V gave up 0 bases and J gave up 6 bases, with 14 bases separating them. DNA of the CDR3: TGCAGTGCTAGAGACAGGGGCGCCCAGGATGGCTACACCTTC. Protein product: CSARDRGAQDGYTF.

The chain links TRBV7-2 to TRBJ2-3; D remains unclear. Germline values: CDR1 SGHTA, CDR2 FQGNSA. The CDR3 spans 15 residues. With 3 bases removed from V and 1 base from J, the gap between germline ends came to 11 bases. CDR3 DNA: TGTGCCAGCAGCTTTCAGGAGTCCCGCACAGATACGCAGTATTTT. Amino acids: CASSFQESRTDTQYF.

This chain joins TRBV20-1 and TRBJ2-1; TRBD2 aligns across 11 bases. CDR1 is DFQATT and CDR2 is SNEGSKA in the germline V gene (reference sequence). The J segment lost 6 bases and the V segment lost 5 bases, leaving 6 bases of the junction unmatched. The CDR3 has 14 residues. The CDR3 here is CSALSGRAPNEQFF. DNA of the CDR3: TGCAGTGCTCTTAGCGGGAGGGCCCCCAATGAGCAGTTCTTC.

The genes are TRBV7-8 and TRBJ1-1, with TRBD1 as a possible D gene (5 bases). The CDR3 extends over 13 amino acids. Trimming shortened V by 3 bases and J by 10 bases, and 15 bases separated the two germline ends. Germline values: CDR1 SGHVS, CDR2 FQNEAQ. CDR3 in amino acids: CASSLVTGTAAFF. DNA for the CDR3: TGTGCCAGCAGCTTGGTCACAGGTACCGCAGCTTTCTTT.

The chain carries TRBV7-9 and TRBJ1-2, with D hard to call. CDR3 length equals 14 residues. V was shortened by 3 bases and J by 2 bases, with 10 bases between the two germline ends. Germline V gene data show CDR1 as SEHNR and CDR2 as FQNEAQ (reference sequence). The CDR3: CASSFREENYGYTF. The DNA for the CDR3 is TGTGCCAGCAGCTTCCGTGAGGAGAACTATGGCTACACCTTC.

The chain uses TRBV4-1 and TRBJ1-2; D gene uncertain. The germline CDR1 and CDR2 sequences are MGHRA and YSYEKL. The ends were cut back, 1 base at V and 8 bases at J, with 11 bases in the middle. The CDR3 loop spans 13 amino acids. In DNA, the CDR3 is TGCGCCAGCAGCCAAGGGACGGAAGGCGGCTACACCTTC. Amino acid sequence: CASSQGTEGGYTF.

This clonotype was counted ten times or more. V is TRBV3-1 and J is TRBJ2-1; 8 bases map to TRBD2. The CDR3 extends over 18 amino acids. With 0 bases clipped from V and 6 bases from J, the junction kept 13 bases outside the gene matches. Germline CDR1 is LGHDT and CDR2 is YNNKEL (reference sequence). The CDR3 region has the DNA TGTGCCAGCAGCCAAGACCCCGGCCGCGGGAGGAGGGGCAATGAGCAGTTCTTC. Its translation is CASSQDPGRGRRGNEQFF.

With regard to this clonotype: Since no conserved phenylalanine or tryptophan closes the CDR3, a read error is the likely cause. The chain recombines TRBV11-2 with TRBJ2-3, with no clear D. The CDR3 is made up of 15 amino acids. Germline loops: CDR1 SGHAT, CDR2 FQNNGV. The CDR3 sequence: CASSLSGYSTDTQYS. CDR3 bases: TGTGCCAGCAGCTTATCAGGATATAGCACGGATACGCAGTATTCT.

This clonotype was seen many times. This rearrangement joins TRBV6-5 to TRBJ2-7; the D is unclear. Germline V gene data show CDR1 as MNHEY and CDR2 as SVGAGI. V lost 6 bases to trimming and J lost 2 bases, with 14 bases between them. There are 14 residues in the CDR3. For the CDR3, the DNA is TGTGCCAGCAGCCTCTCAAAGATCCCCTACGAGCAGTACTTC. Translation: CASSLSKIPYEQYF.

This clonotype was observed many times. This chain uses TRBV28 with TRBJ2-1; 8 positions match TRBD2. The germline V gene encodes CDR1 MDHEN and CDR2 SYDVKM. This CDR3 comprises 15 residues. J gave up 8 bases and V 5 bases, and 11 bases lay outside the gene matches. Here the CDR3 reads CASSPLSGGGYEQFF. As DNA, the CDR3 is TGTGCCAGCAGTCCCCTGTCGGGAGGGGGGTATGAGCAGTTCTTC.

This clonotype was detected many times. The chain employs TRBV6-6 and TRBJ2-6; D unclear. Germline assignment: CDR1 MNHNY and CDR2 SVGAGI (reference sequence). This CDR3 is built from 17 residues. V lost 5 bases to trimming and J lost 0 bases, with 14 bases between them. The DNA for the CDR3 is TGTGCCAGCAGTGCGACACAGACCCCCTCTGGGGCCAACGTCCTGACTTTC. Its translation is CASSATQTPSGANVLTF.

This clonotype showed up many times. This chain links TRBV19 with TRBJ1-5, with 7 nucleotides matching TRBD1. Germline loops: CDR1 LNHDA, CDR2 SQIVND (reference sequence). The CDR3 consists of 15 residues. Trimming cost V 6 bases and J 0 bases; bases outside gene matches: 5. The CDR3, as DNA: TGTGCCAGTAGCTGGGGGACAGATAGCAATCAGCCCCAGCATTTT. This sequence encodes CASSWGTDSNQPQHF.

This clonotype has a count of ten or more. The chain links TRBV9 to TRBJ1-2, with TRBD1 identical over 11 bases. Unmatched junction bases numbered 10, after V lost 3 bases and J lost 6 bases. This CDR3 has 16 residues. Per the germline V gene, CDR1 is SGDLS and CDR2 is YYNGEE. The CDR3 loop is CASSGGTGGGTDGYTF. In DNA form, the CDR3 reads TGTGCCAGCAGCGGCGGGACAGGGGGAGGGACGGATGGCTACACCTTC. The full variable domain, with the rest looked up from reference TRBV9 and TRBJ1-2, is DSGVTQTPKHLITATGQRVTLRCSPRSGDLSVYWYQQSLDQGLQFLIQYYNGEERAKGNILERFSAQQFPDLHSELNLSSLELGDSALYFCASSGGTGGGTDGYTFGSGTRLTVV.

This clonotype was recorded at least ten times. The DNA for the CDR3 is TGCAGTGCTAGAGATAGCGGGGGGGCCTACAATGAGCAGTTCTTC. It yields the protein CSARDSGGAYNEQFF. The chain employs TRBV20-1 and TRBJ2-1, with 11 bases matching TRBD2. This CDR3 contains 15 residues. Germline V CDR1 and CDR2: DFQATT, SNEGSKA (reference sequence). V shed 0 bases, J shed 2 bases, and the junction held 0 bases outside the gene matches.

This chain links TRBV30 with TRBJ2-1; D uncertain. The CDR3 covers 12 residues. Trimming removed 5 bases at V and 4 bases at J, with 9 bases between. CDR1 and CDR2 (germline): GTSNPN, SVGIG (reference sequence). The CDR3 DNA reads as TGTGCCTGGGGAGATAGATACAATGAGCAGTTCTTC. Protein: CAWGDRYNEQFF.

This clonotype was detected many times. The chain recombines TRBV3-1 with TRBJ2-5; a weak D match, TRBD1 (6 bases). The CDR3 contains 14 residues. V was clipped by 0 bases and J by 5 bases, with 10 bases between them. CDR1 is LGHDT, CDR2 YNNKEL, per germline (reference sequence). Here the CDR3 reads CASSQDRQAETQYF. CDR3 DNA: TGTGCCAGCAGCCAAGATCGACAGGCGGAGACCCAGTACTTC.

By its share, this clonotype is medium-sized (0.01 to 0.1%). The chain recombines TRBV20-1 with TRBJ2-7, with D unresolved. The V end was cut by 6 bases, the J end by 3 bases, with 15 bases between. Germline V lookup: CDR1 DFQATT, CDR2 SNEGSKA (reference sequence). CDR3 length equals 13 residues. CDR3 bases: TGCAGTGCCTTGATACAGCGCAACTACGAGCAGTACTTC. Residues: CSALIQRNYEQYF.

Many counts were recorded for this clonotype. The chain combines TRBV4-1 with TRBJ2-4; a possible D gene is TRBD2 (5 bases). Trimming cost V 0 bases and J 6 bases, with 15 bases left between them. Germline loops: CDR1 MGHRA, CDR2 YSYEKL. The CDR3 consists of 16 residues. CDR3 nucleotides: TGCGCCAGCAGCCAAGAACGGTCGGGAAATCGAAACATTCAGTACTTC. Amino acid sequence: CASSQERSGNRNIQYF.

Many counts were recorded for this clonotype. This sequence joins TRBV6-5 and TRBJ1-4; D is ambiguous. The V gene lost 0 bases and the J gene lost 8 bases, with 10 bases spanning the gap. This CDR3 is built from 14 residues. CDR1 is MNHEY and CDR2 is SVGAGI in the germline V gene. The CDR3 is CASSYSGRGEKLFF. CDR3 DNA sequence: TGTGCCAGCAGTTACTCCGGCCGGGGAGAAAAACTGTTTTTT.

This clonotype has just a few counts. This may come from a read error, since a much larger clone is one base off. The chain is built from TRBV4-1 and TRBJ1-2, with 7 bases that match TRBD1. Germline lookup yields CDR1 MGHRA and CDR2 YSYEKL. This CDR3 is built from 13 residues. CDR3 sequence (DNA): TGCGCCAGCGGCCAGCAGGGGGGCTATGGCTACACCTTC. Encoded protein: CASGQQGGYGYTF.